The 26 T cell receptor beta chains below were found in one sample sequenced in a study of cytomegalovirus exposure and HLA in healthy donors (dated by TCRdb to about 2017). Receptor libraries were prepared by the immunoSEQ multiplex PCR assay. In TCRdb, the immuneACCESS table is reduced to in-frame sequences with V and J assigned. These tables do not hold every clone; where another copy was compared, an unresolved V gene accounts for under half, and the others remain unexplained. In all, the sample holds 300,000 to 400,000 clones, and about nine tenths of those were seen once. In total, the top ten clones hold 0.83% of the sample. The specimen was PBMCs. The receptors stem from a woman between 18 and 29 years old in good health and CMV-seronegative.

V gene TRBV28 combines with J gene TRBJ2-2, with 9 nucleotides matching TRBD2. The CDR3 totals 15 residues. V shed 4 bases and J 9 bases; nucleotides not matched to a gene: 9. Germline V lookup: CDR1 MDHEN, CDR2 SYDVKM. CDR3 coding DNA: TGTGCCAGCAGTTCCGAGCGGGAGGAGATCCGGGAGCTGTTTTTT. Translating it yields CASSSEREEIRELFF.

This clone came up once. The chain employs TRBV7-6 and TRBJ2-3; 7 positions match TRBD2. V shed 1 base, J shed 3 bases, and the junction held 4 bases outside the gene matches. The CDR3 sequence is 15 residues long. The germline V gene has CDR1 SGHVS and CDR2 FNYEAQ. The CDR3 protein is CASSLGLALTDTQYF. DNA for the CDR3: TGTGCCAGCAGCTTAGGACTAGCTCTGACAGATACGCAGTATTTT.

This chain links TRBV7-3 with TRBJ2-3; TRBD2 matches 7 bases. CDR1 SGHTA and CDR2 FQGTGA come from the germline V gene. V trimming: 4 bases; J trimming: 2 bases; junction bases outside the gene matches: 6. The CDR3 has 15 amino acids. In DNA form, the CDR3 reads TGTGCCAGCAGCTCCTCTAGCGGACCCACAGATACGCAGTATTTT. Its translation is CASSSSSGPTDTQYF.

This CDR3 is CASSPHPEAGELFF. The CDR3 DNA follows: TGTGCCAGCTCACCACATCCGGAGGCCGGGGAGCTGTTTTTT. The J gene is TRBJ2-2, the V gene TRBV18, with a weak D call TRBD2 (5 bases). This CDR3 is 14 amino acids long. V dropped 1 base and J dropped 6 bases, with 9 bases sitting between them. Germline V lookup: CDR1 KGHSH, CDR2 LQKENI.

This sequence joins TRBV2 and TRBJ1-1, with a weak D call TRBD1 (5 bases). The CDR3 consists of 14 residues. CDR1 is SNHLY and CDR2 is FYNNEI in the germline V gene. Trimming left V 7 bases short and J 1 base short, with 13 bases between. Here the CDR3 DNA reads TGTGCCAGCACCATGACGACAGCGAACACTGAAGCTTTCTTT. Translation gives CASTMTTANTEAFF.

This chain joins TRBV9 and TRBJ2-2, with a weak D call TRBD1 (5 bases). Germline V gene data show CDR1 as SGDLS and CDR2 as YYNGEE. V was cut by 2 bases and J by 4 bases, with 12 bases left in between. CDR3 length: 15 residues. In nucleotides, the CDR3 is TGTGCCAGCAGCGTCCGCCAGGGCGGCACCGGGGAGCTGTTTTTT. Translated, it gives CASSVRQGGTGELFF.

As DNA, the CDR3 is TGTGCCAGCAGATCTCCAGGGGGAGCCTTCAACGAGCAGTACTTC. Translation gives CASRSPGGAFNEQYF. The chain recombines TRBV28 with TRBJ2-7; 7 nucleotides agree with TRBD1. CDR3 length equals 15 residues. Germline-derived CDR1 and CDR2 are MDHEN and SYDVKM. Unmatched junction bases numbered 13, after V lost 6 bases and J lost 5 bases.

The CDR3 DNA sequence: TGTGCCAGCGGGGGACAGGGAGACTATGGCTACACCTTC. Its protein is CASGGQGDYGYTF. The V call is TRBV2, the J call TRBJ1-2; 9 positions match TRBD1. The germline V gene encodes CDR1 SNHLY and CDR2 FYNNEI. CDR3 length: 13 residues. J gave up 3 bases and V 8 bases, and 4 bases lay outside the gene matches.

This chain connects TRBV5-1 to TRBJ2-2; tentative D call: TRBD1 (6 bases). The CDR3 consists of 16 residues. CDR1 and CDR2 from the germline V gene are SGHRS and YFSETQ. Trimming removed 1 base at V and 5 bases at J, with 15 bases between. CDR3 protein: CASSLHRELLTGELFF. The CDR3 nucleotides read TGCGCCAGCAGCTTGCACAGGGAATTGTTGACCGGGGAGCTGTTTTTT.

CDR3: CASSDRAHLGYTF. DNA of the CDR3: TGCGCCAGCTCCGACAGGGCCCATCTTGGCTACACCTTC. V usage is TRBV5-1 and J usage is TRBJ1-2; TRBD1 agrees at 7 bases. CDR1 and CDR2 (germline): SGHRS, YFSETQ. V shed 7 bases, J shed 7 bases, and the junction held 10 bases outside the gene matches. The CDR3 has 13 amino acids.

The chain employs TRBV4-2 and TRBJ2-7; D might be TRBD1 (6 bases). The CDR3 is 16 amino acids. Trimming stripped 4 bases from V and 3 bases from J, with 19 bases between. Germline V CDR1 and CDR2: LGHNA, YNFKEQ. This CDR3 is CASSPDSLGHLYEQYF. CDR3 coding DNA: TGTGCCAGCAGCCCAGATTCATTGGGACACCTCTACGAGCAGTACTTC.

This sequence joins TRBV5-1 and TRBJ1-1; 7 nucleotides align to TRBD1. This CDR3 contains 15 residues. The trim removed 4 bases at V and 4 bases at J, leaving 10 bases unmatched. Looked up from germline, CDR1 is SGHRS and CDR2 is YFSETQ. CDR3 sequence: CASSLMRDSSTEAFF. The CDR3 DNA follows: TGCGCCAGCAGCCTAATGAGGGACAGCTCCACTGAAGCTTTCTTT.

V and J are TRBV1 and TRBJ1-2; the table's D call TRBD1 went unverified against the DNA. TRBV1 is assigned pseudogene status. CDR3 size: 17 residues. CDR3 loop: CTSSYSLQQGANYGYTF. For the CDR3, the DNA is TGCACCAGCAGCTATAGCCTTCAACAGGGGGCAAACTATGGCTACACCTTC.

The chain combines TRBV7-9 with TRBJ2-7; 8 positions match TRBD2. V trimming: 9 bases; J trimming: 3 bases; junction bases outside the gene matches: 7. The CDR3 spans 13 residues. Germline lookup yields CDR1 SEHNR and CDR2 FQNEAQ (reference sequence). CDR3 in amino acids: CASISGSNYEQYF. The CDR3 DNA sequence: TGTGCCAGTATAAGCGGGAGTAACTACGAGCAGTACTTC.

This clone was seen only a few times. The CDR3 DNA sequence: TGTGCCAGTAGCCCTGACAGGGGAAGGAATCAGCCCCAGCATTTT. Protein: CASSPDRGRNQPQHF. The chain links TRBV19 to TRBJ1-5, with 8 bases identical to TRBD1. This CDR3 has 15 residues. The ends lost 6 bases at V and 4 bases at J; junction bases unmatched: 8. The germline gives CDR1 LNHDA, CDR2 SQIVND (reference sequence).

The chain is built from TRBV4-1 and TRBJ1-5; tentatively, D is TRBD1 (6 bases). CDR3 size: 17 residues. Germline-derived CDR1 and CDR2 are MGHRA and YSYEKL. With 3 bases removed from V and 1 base from J, the gap between germline ends came to 16 bases. CDR3 in amino acids: CASSQALTGLSNQPQHF. CDR3 sequence (DNA): TGCGCCAGCAGCCAGGCCCTTACAGGGTTAAGCAATCAGCCCCAGCATTTT.

The chain is built from TRBV6-1 and TRBJ2-3, with a tentative D call TRBD1 (6 bases). Trimming cost V 2 bases and J 0 bases, with 15 bases left between them. Germline CDR1 is MNHNS and CDR2 is SASEGT. This CDR3 is built from 17 residues. CDR3 region: CASSEKRTAISTDTQYF. The CDR3 DNA follows: TGTGCCAGCAGTGAAAAAAGGACAGCTATAAGCACAGATACGCAGTATTTT.

The V and J genes are TRBV6-6 and TRBJ2-7; a weak D match, TRBD1 (6 bases). The germline V gene encodes CDR1 MNHNY and CDR2 SVGAGI (reference sequence). Trimming took off 4 bases at V and 4 bases at J, with 11 bases between the two ends. CDR3 length: 13 residues. The CDR3 region has the DNA TGTGCCAGCAGTTTCGTACAGGGTTACGAGCAGTACTTC. This sequence encodes CASSFVQGYEQYF.

The chain employs TRBV6-6 and TRBJ2-7, with D unclear. From germline, CDR1 is MNHNY and CDR2 SVGAGI (reference sequence). The length of the CDR3 is 14 residues. V dropped 0 bases and J dropped 2 bases, with 8 bases sitting between them. The CDR3 here is CASSYSRNPYEQYF. In nucleotides, the CDR3 is TGTGCCAGCAGTTACTCGAGGAATCCCTACGAGCAGTACTTC.

The J gene is TRBJ2-2, the V gene TRBV9, with TRBD1 identical over 7 bases. CDR3 size: 17 residues. V trimming: 0 bases; J trimming: 4 bases; junction bases outside the gene matches: 9. The germline V gene encodes CDR1 SGDLS and CDR2 YYNGEE. The CDR3 DNA is TGTGCCAGCAGCGTAGTCCCAGGGGGAAGTCGCACCGGGGAGCTGTTTTTT. It encodes CASSVVPGGSRTGELFF.

The gene calls are TRBV4-1 and TRBJ2-1; the match to TRBD2 covers 8 bases. Germline V gene lookup returns CDR1 MGHRA and CDR2 YSYEKL. The CDR3 runs 13 residues. J lost 8 bases, V lost 4 bases, and 4 bases had no gene match. The CDR3 region has the DNA TGCGCCAGCAGCCTCAGGACTAGCTATGAGCAGTTCTTC. Residues: CASSLRTSYEQFF.

This clone was recorded only once. V and J are TRBV7-8 and TRBJ1-2; 8 nucleotides line up with TRBD1. V gave up 5 bases and J gave up 7 bases; unmatched junction bases: 9. The germline gives CDR1 SGHVS, CDR2 FQNEAQ. This CDR3 is 14 amino acids long. The CDR3 DNA follows: TGTGCCAGCAGCCCCCAGGGGGCTCGTGGTGGCTACACCTTC. Its protein is CASSPQGARGGYTF.

This chain links TRBV6-6 with TRBJ1-2; 7 bases match TRBD1. The CDR3 sequence is 14 residues long. Germline CDR1 MNHNY, CDR2 SVGAGI (reference sequence). Germline trimming cut 0 bases from V and 8 bases from J; bases unmatched to any gene: 6. The chain's CDR3 is CASSYSTGADGYTF. As DNA, the CDR3 is TGTGCCAGCAGTTACTCAACAGGGGCCGACGGCTACACCTTC.

The chain's CDR3 is CASSHRGNNEKLFF. CDR3 nucleotide sequence: TGTGCCAGTAGTCACAGGGGAAATAATGAAAAACTGTTTTTT. The J gene is TRBJ1-4, the V gene TRBV19; 7 bases match TRBD1. The germline V gene encodes CDR1 LNHDA and CDR2 SQIVND (reference sequence). J was trimmed by 4 bases and V by 5 bases; bases with no gene match: 4. The CDR3 spans 14 residues. The full variable domain, completed using reference TRBV19 and TRBJ1-4, is DGGITQSPKYLFRKEGQNVTLSCEQNLNHDAMYWYRQDPGQGLRLIYYSQIVNDFQKGDIAEGYSVSREKKESFPLTVTSAQKNPTAFYLCASSHRGNNEKLFFGSGTQLSVL.

V usage is TRBV10-3 and J usage is TRBJ2-7, with 10 nucleotides matching TRBD1. The length of the CDR3 is 16 residues. Germline loops: CDR1 ENHRY, CDR2 SYGVKD. V shed 2 bases and J 2 bases; nucleotides not matched to a gene: 6. The DNA for the CDR3 is TGTGCCATCAGTGAGGGCACCGGGACAGGGGCCTACGAGCAGTACTTC. The encoded protein is CAISEGTGTGAYEQYF.

V and J are TRBV7-6 and TRBJ2-3, with D tentatively TRBD1 (6 bases). CDR1 is SGHVS and CDR2 is FNYEAQ in the germline V gene. The germline V and J ends were trimmed by 8 bases and 4 bases, with 7 bases remaining between them. This CDR3 has 11 residues. Here the CDR3 DNA reads TGTGCCAGCGGGGGCCCAGATACGCAGTATTTT. Amino acids: CASGGPDTQYF.